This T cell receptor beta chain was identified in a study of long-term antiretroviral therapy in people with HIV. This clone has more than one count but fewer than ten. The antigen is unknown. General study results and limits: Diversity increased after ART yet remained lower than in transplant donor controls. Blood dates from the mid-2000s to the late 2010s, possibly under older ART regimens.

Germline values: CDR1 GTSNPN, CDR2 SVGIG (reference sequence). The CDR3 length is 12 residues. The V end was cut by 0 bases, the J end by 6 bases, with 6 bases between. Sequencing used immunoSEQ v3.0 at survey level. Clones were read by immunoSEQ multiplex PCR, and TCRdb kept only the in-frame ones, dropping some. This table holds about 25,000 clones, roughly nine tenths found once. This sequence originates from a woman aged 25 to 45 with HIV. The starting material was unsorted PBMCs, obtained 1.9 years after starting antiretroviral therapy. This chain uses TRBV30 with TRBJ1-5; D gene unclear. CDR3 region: CAWSVLGQPQHF. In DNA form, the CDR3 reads TGTGCCTGGAGTGTACTTGGTCAGCCCCAGCATTTT.